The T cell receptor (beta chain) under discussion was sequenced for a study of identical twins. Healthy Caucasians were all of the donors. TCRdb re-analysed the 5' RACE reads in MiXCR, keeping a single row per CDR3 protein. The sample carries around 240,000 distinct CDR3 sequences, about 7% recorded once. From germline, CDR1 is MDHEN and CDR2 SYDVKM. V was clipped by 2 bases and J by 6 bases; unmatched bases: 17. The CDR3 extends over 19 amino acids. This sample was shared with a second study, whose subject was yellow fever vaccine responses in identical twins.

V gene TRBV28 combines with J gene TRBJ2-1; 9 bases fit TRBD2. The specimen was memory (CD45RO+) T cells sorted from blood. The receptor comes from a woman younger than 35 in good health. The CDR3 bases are TGTGCCAGCAGTTTAAATCCCCGGGCGGGGGGGGGCCGGGGCAATGAGCAGTTCTTC. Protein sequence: CASSLNPRAGGGRGNEQFF.